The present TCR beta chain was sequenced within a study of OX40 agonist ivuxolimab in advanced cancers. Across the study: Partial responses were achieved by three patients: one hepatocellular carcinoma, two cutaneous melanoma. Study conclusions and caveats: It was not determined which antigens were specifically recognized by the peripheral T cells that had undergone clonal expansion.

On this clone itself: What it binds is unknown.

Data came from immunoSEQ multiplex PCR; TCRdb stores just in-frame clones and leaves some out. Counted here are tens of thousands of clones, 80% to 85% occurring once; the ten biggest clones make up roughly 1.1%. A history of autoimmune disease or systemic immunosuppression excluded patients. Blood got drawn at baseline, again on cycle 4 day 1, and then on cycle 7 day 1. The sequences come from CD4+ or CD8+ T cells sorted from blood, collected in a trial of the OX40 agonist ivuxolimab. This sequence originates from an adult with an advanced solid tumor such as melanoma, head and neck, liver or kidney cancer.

The CDR3 DNA is TGTGCCAGCAGTGTCCAGGGGATTAATGAAAAACTGTTTTTT. Translation: CASSVQGINEKLFF. The V and J genes are TRBV2 and TRBJ1-4; maybe TRBD1 (6 bases). The CDR3 is made up of 14 amino acids. Trimming removed 4 bases from V and 4 bases from J, with 10 bases in between. Germline assignment: CDR1 SNHLY and CDR2 FYNNEI.